This is a list of T cell receptor beta chains from one sample in a study of response to subunit inactivated influenza vaccine. TCRdb reprocessed the RT-PCR reads with MiXCR, giving one entry per CDR3 protein. The profile shows 500,000 to 600,000 distinct CDR3 sequences, 15% to 20% of them singletons. The sample was CD4+ T cells sorted from PBMCs, taken around 25 months after vaccination. The receptors originated from a man aged 50 to 75 who received an inactivated influenza vaccine. Each CDR3 is given with its conserved first and last residue. Fields, in order: V gene, J gene, clone size, D gene, CDR3 protein, CDR3 DNA. The D gene is left open where the match is weak. The size entry is marked missing in some rows and otherwise reads once, few, many or a size class.

TRBV29-1	TRBJ1-6	many	-	CSVETVKGSPLHF	TGCAGCGTTGAGACAGTTAAAGGTTCACCCCTCCACTTT
TRBV29-1	TRBJ1-1	-	-	CSVGQGHTEAFF	TGCAGCGTTGGCCAGGGTCACACTGAAGCTTTCTTT
TRBV12-3/TRBV12-4	TRBJ2-5	few	TRBD1	CASSLAPGQGGETQYF	TGTGCCAGCAGTTTAGCGCCGGGACAGGGGGGAGAGACCCAGTACTTC
TRBV12-3/TRBV12-4	TRBJ2-3	few	TRBD2	CASSFSGRVTDTQYF	TGTGCCAGCAGTTTCAGTGGGAGGGTCACAGATACGCAGTATTTT
TRBV9	TRBJ2-7	many	-	CASSVTPGAGYEQYF	TGTGCCAGCAGCGTAACGCCAGGGGCGGGGTACGAGCAGTACTTC
TRBV4-1	TRBJ1-1	few	-	CASSQEYRGGAAEAFF	TGCGCCAGCAGCCAAGAATATCGCGGAGGGGCGGCTGAAGCTTTCTTT
TRBV5-1	TRBJ1-4	few	-	CASSGETASEKLFF	TGCGCCAGCAGCGGCGAGACAGCTTCTGAAAAACTGTTTTTT
TRBV12-3/TRBV12-4	TRBJ1-5	-	-	CASSLNPRNQPQHF	TGTGCCAGCAGTTTAAACCCGAGGAATCAGCCCCAGCATTTT
TRBV27	TRBJ1-4	-	-	CASSGRANEKLFF	TGTGCCAGCAGTGGACGGGCTAATGAAAAACTGTTTTTT
TRBV10-2	TRBJ2-5	-	TRBD1	CASSRKGQGATQYF	TGCGCCAGCAGTCGGAAGGGACAGGGAGCGACCCAGTACTTC